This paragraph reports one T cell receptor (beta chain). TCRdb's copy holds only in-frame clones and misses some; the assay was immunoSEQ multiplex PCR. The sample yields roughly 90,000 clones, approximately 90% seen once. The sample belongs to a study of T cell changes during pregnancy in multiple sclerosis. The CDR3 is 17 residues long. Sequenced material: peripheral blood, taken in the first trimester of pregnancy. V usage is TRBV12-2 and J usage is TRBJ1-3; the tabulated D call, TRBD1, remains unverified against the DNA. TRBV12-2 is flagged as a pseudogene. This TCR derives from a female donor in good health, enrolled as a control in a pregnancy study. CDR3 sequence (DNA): TGTGCAAGTCGCTTAGCCACAGTTCCGAGCTCTGGAAACACCATATATTTT. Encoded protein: CASRLATVPSSGNTIYF.